The 32 T cell receptor beta chains presented below share a single source sample, sequenced in a study of blood T cell repertoires in COVID-19. Sequencing used immunoSEQ multiplex PCR; TCRdb keeps in-frame clones, though not all of them. This repertoire shows more than 75,000 clones, roughly 89% found once; its top ten account for 8% to 9.5%. The specimen sequenced was peripheral blood. These receptors were taken from a man aged 25 to 40 with acute or convalescent COVID-19.

The chain recombines TRBV24-1 with TRBJ1-5, with 7 nucleotides matching TRBD1. The CDR3 has 15 amino acids. With 8 bases clipped from V and 9 bases from J, the junction kept 15 bases outside the gene matches. The V gene's germline CDR1 is KGHDR and CDR2 SFDVKD. This CDR3 reads CATTPGQTPGGPQHF. In DNA, the CDR3 is TGTGCCACCACCCCGGGACAGACCCCCGGGGGGCCCCAGCATTTT.

The chain couples TRBV30 to TRBJ2-3; 8 bases fit TRBD2. The trim removed 0 bases at V and 1 base at J, leaving 6 bases unmatched. The CDR3 extends over 16 amino acids. Germline CDR1 reads GTSNPN; CDR2 reads SVGIG (reference sequence). The DNA of the CDR3 is TGTGCCTGGAGTGTAGGGCAGCGGGGGCGCACAGATACGCAGTATTTT. This translates into CAWSVGQRGRTDTQYF.

The chain recombines TRBV28 with TRBJ1-4; D is possibly TRBD1 (5 bases). The germline V gene encodes CDR1 MDHEN and CDR2 SYDVKM. Trimming took off 3 bases at V and 10 bases at J, with 12 bases between the two ends. The CDR3 totals 13 residues. In nucleotides, the CDR3 is TGTGCCAGCAGTTTGCCCAACAGGCTAAAACTGTTTTTT. Protein sequence: CASSLPNRLKLFF.

This rearrangement joins TRBV15 to TRBJ1-5; D is undetermined. The V gene's germline CDR1 is LNHNV and CDR2 YYDKDF (reference sequence). CDR3 length: 15 amino acids. The V and J ends lost 1 base and 1 base respectively, with 8 bases between them. This CDR3 reads CATSRVVQSNQPQHF. The CDR3 DNA reads TGTGCCACCAGCAGAGTTGTACAGAGCAATCAGCCCCAGCATTTT.

V usage is TRBV6-5 and J usage is TRBJ2-1, with D possibly being TRBD2 (6 bases). The V end was cut by 7 bases, the J end by 4 bases, with 17 bases between. This CDR3 region has 15 residues. Germline V gene lookup returns CDR1 MNHEY and CDR2 SVGAGI. The CDR3 reads CASMVAASSYNEQFF. The CDR3 region has the DNA TGTGCCAGCATGGTAGCGGCTAGCTCTTACAATGAGCAGTTCTTC.

V is TRBV10-2 and J is TRBJ2-3; 12 nucleotides agree with TRBD2. The germline V gene encodes CDR1 WSHSY and CDR2 SAAADI. CDR3 length equals 18 residues. V shed 4 bases, J shed 3 bases, and the junction held 11 bases outside the gene matches. Here the CDR3 reads CASSGGQTTSGRTDTQYF. CDR3 DNA sequence: TGCGCCAGCAGTGGGGGACAGACGACTAGCGGGAGAACAGATACGCAGTATTTT.

V usage is TRBV30 and J usage is TRBJ1-4; D is uncertain. Deletions cut 3 bases from V and 0 bases from J, with 11 bases between. Germline-derived CDR1 and CDR2 are GTSNPN and SVGIG (reference sequence). The CDR3 has 15 residues. The CDR3 nucleotides are TGTGCCTGGAGAGCCCTAACAGCAACTAATGAAAAACTGTTTTTT. It translates to CAWRALTATNEKLFF.

This clone occurred a few times. The chain is built from TRBV5-6 and TRBJ2-2; TRBD2 matches 8 bases. Germline V gene lookup returns CDR1 SGHDT and CDR2 YYEEEE. The CDR3 consists of 17 residues. Unmatched junction bases numbered 8, after V lost 0 bases and J lost 4 bases. The DNA of the CDR3 is TGTGCCAGCAGCTTGGAGATCGTGGCGGGAGGCACCGGGGAGCTGTTTTTT. Protein sequence: CASSLEIVAGGTGELFF.

This rearrangement joins TRBV5-1 to TRBJ1-1; the D gene is possibly TRBD1 (5 bases). Trimming took off 3 bases at V and 1 base at J, with 13 bases between the two ends. Germline lookup yields CDR1 SGHRS and CDR2 YFSETQ. This CDR3 has 15 residues. The CDR3, as DNA: TGCGCCAGCAGCTGGAGGGGATTTCCGAACACTGAAGCTTTCTTT. Translating gives CASSWRGFPNTEAFF. The full variable domain, in which reference TRBV5-1 and TRBJ1-1 provide the parts outside the CDR3, is KAGVTQTPRYLIKTRGQQVTLSCSPISGHRSVSWYQQTPGQGLQFLFEYFSETQRNKGNFPGRFSGRQFSNSRSEMNVSTLELGDSALYLCASSWRGFPNTEAFFGQGTRLTVV.

The CDR3 DNA sequence: TGTGCCAGCAGCCTACGAGAGACCCAGTACTTC. This encodes CASSLRETQYF. The V call is TRBV5-4, the J call TRBJ2-5, with no clear D. Trimming left V 4 bases short and J 4 bases short, with 5 bases between. The CDR3 is 11 amino acids. Looked up from germline, CDR1 is SGHNT and CDR2 is YYREEE (reference sequence).

The chain joins TRBV7-8 to TRBJ1-2; no clear D gene. V gave up 2 bases and J gave up 6 bases, with 16 bases separating them. Germline values: CDR1 SGHVS, CDR2 FQNEAQ. The CDR3 extends over 15 amino acids. The CDR3: CASSLTTVPLDGYTF. The CDR3 DNA reads TGTGCCAGCAGCTTAACCACAGTTCCCCTCGATGGCTACACCTTC. Looking up the rest from reference TRBV7-8 and TRBJ1-2 gives the full variable domain: GAGVSQSPRYKVAKRGQDVALRCDPISGHVSLFWYQQALGQGPEFLTYFQNEAQLDKSGLPSDRFFAERPEGSVSTLKIQRTQQEDSAVYLCASSLTTVPLDGYTFGSGTRLTVV.

J is TRBJ2-4 and V is TRBV3-1 (or the pseudogene TRBV3-2), with D uncertain. Deletions cut 1 base from V and 13 bases from J, with 11 bases between. Germline V gene data show CDR1 as LGHDT and CDR2 as YNNKEL (reference sequence). The CDR3 is made up of 12 amino acids. The CDR3 DNA reads as TGTGCCAGCAGCCAAGGCACAAGTCTGCAGTACTTC. Amino acids: CASSQGTSLQYF.

The chain employs TRBV13 and TRBJ2-6, with D possibly TRBD2 on 6 matching bases. Trimming pared 3 bases from V and 5 bases from J, leaving 11 bases between. The germline gives CDR1 PRHDT, CDR2 FYEKMQ (reference sequence). The length of the CDR3 is 15 residues. Here the CDR3 DNA reads TGTGCCAGCAGCTTTGGAGGGGCATGGGCCAACGTCCTGACTTTC. As protein: CASSFGGAWANVLTF.

A single count supports this clone. The CDR3 region is CASSPGQGASGANVLTF. The DNA of the CDR3 is TGTGCCAGTAGTCCTGGACAGGGGGCTAGTGGGGCCAACGTCCTGACTTTC. V gene TRBV19 combines with J gene TRBJ2-6, with 11 positions matching TRBD1. This CDR3 spans 17 amino acids. Germline V gene data show CDR1 as LNHDA and CDR2 as SQIVND (reference sequence). The ends lost 5 bases at V and 3 bases at J; junction bases unmatched: 6.

This rearrangement joins TRBV9 to TRBJ1-1; 8 bases match TRBD1. In germline, CDR1 is SGDLS, CDR2 YYNGEE. This CDR3 spans 17 amino acids. V was pared by 3 bases and J by 0 bases, with 10 bases of the junction left unmatched. CDR3 coding DNA: TGTGCCAGCAGCGGGGGGACAGGCCTCAGGATGAACACTGAAGCTTTCTTT. As protein: CASSGGTGLRMNTEAFF.

This rearrangement joins TRBV6-5 to TRBJ2-7, with D unclear. Trimming cost V 6 bases and J 6 bases, with 15 bases left between them. The CDR3 is made up of 13 amino acids. Germline values: CDR1 MNHEY, CDR2 SVGAGI. CDR3 nucleotides: TGTGCCAGCAGAATATCCCTTAGTCCCGAGCAGTACTTC. Translation gives CASRISLSPEQYF.

The chain is built from TRBV29-1 and TRBJ2-7; 7 bases are shared with TRBD1. This CDR3 comprises 11 residues. Trimming cost V 6 bases and J 9 bases; bases outside gene matches: 8. Looked up from germline, CDR1 is SQVTM and CDR2 is ANQGSEA. This CDR3 is CSVLDRVRQYF. The CDR3 DNA reads as TGCAGCGTGCTAGACAGGGTTCGGCAGTACTTC.

The chain recombines TRBV7-6 with TRBJ2-7; TRBD2 is a possible D gene (5 bases). Trimming removed 0 bases at V and 5 bases at J, with 11 bases between. The CDR3 runs to 14 residues. Germline CDR1 reads SGHVS; CDR2 reads FNYEAQ. Here the CDR3 reads CASSLAGIRNEQYF. The CDR3 DNA is TGTGCCAGCAGCTTAGCCGGGATAAGAAACGAGCAGTACTTC.

The genes are TRBV4-1 and TRBJ2-5; TRBD1 is a possible D gene (6 bases). The CDR3 totals 13 residues. Germline CDR1 reads MGHRA; CDR2 reads YSYEKL. Trimming left V 4 bases short and J 5 bases short, with 11 bases between. This chain's CDR3 is CASSPFTGETQYF. CDR3 nucleotides: TGCGCCAGCAGCCCCTTTACAGGGGAGACCCAGTACTTC.

This clone was picked up a small number of times. J is TRBJ1-1 and V is TRBV20-1; D uncertain. CDR1 and CDR2 from the germline V gene are DFQATT and SNEGSKA (reference sequence). The ends were cut back, 5 bases at V and 8 bases at J, with 3 bases in the middle. CDR3 length equals 8 residues. This CDR3 is CSAREAFF. CDR3 DNA: TGCAGTGCTCGGGAAGCTTTCTTT.

The J gene is TRBJ2-2, the V gene TRBV7-9; D is perhaps TRBD1 (6 bases). Trimming pared 4 bases from V and 1 base from J, leaving 10 bases between. The CDR3 consists of 15 residues. Per germline, CDR1 SEHNR and CDR2 FQNEAQ (reference sequence). CDR3 region: CASSSPGQNTGELFF. The CDR3 bases are TGTGCCAGCAGCTCGCCGGGACAGAACACCGGGGAGCTGTTTTTT.

The CDR3: CASSHGSGITGELFF. CDR3 DNA: TGCGCCAGCAGCCATGGGTCAGGGATCACCGGGGAGCTGTTTTTT. V gene TRBV4-3 combines with J gene TRBJ2-2, with D tentatively TRBD1 (5 bases). V was shortened by 3 bases and J by 4 bases, with 12 bases between the two germline ends. The CDR3 length is 15 residues. Germline CDR1 and CDR2: LGHNA and YSLEER.

The rearrangement uses TRBV7-9 and TRBJ2-1; 12 bases match TRBD2. CDR1 and CDR2 from the germline V gene are SEHNR and FQNEAQ (reference sequence). J was trimmed by 4 bases and V by 5 bases; bases with no gene match: 3. The length of the CDR3 is 15 residues. The CDR3 DNA reads TGTGCCAGCAGCCGGACTAGCGGGGATTACAATGAGCAGTTCTTC. Translating gives CASSRTSGDYNEQFF.

The chain joins TRBV28 to TRBJ2-7, with D possibly being TRBD1 (5 bases). The CDR3 loop spans 15 amino acids. V was cut by 7 bases and J by 1 base, with 17 bases left in between. Germline V gene lookup returns CDR1 MDHEN and CDR2 SYDVKM. The CDR3 DNA reads as TGTGCCAGCACCCCTCTGGGGCAGGCGTCCTACGAGCAGTACTTC. Its translation: CASTPLGQASYEQYF.

This clone was detected once. V is TRBV29-1 and J is TRBJ2-3; D unresolved. The V and J ends lost 6 bases and 5 bases respectively, with 9 bases between them. CDR3 length: 11 residues. The germline V gene encodes CDR1 SQVTM and CDR2 ANQGSEA. CDR3 sequence (DNA): TGCAGCGTCGCGGTTGGAGATACGCAGTATTTT. Translating gives CSVAVGDTQYF.

The rearrangement joins TRBV13 to TRBJ2-2; 8 nucleotides align to TRBD2. The V segment lost 0 bases and the J segment 3 bases; nucleotides outside the gene matches: 6. This CDR3 is 17 amino acids long. CDR1 and CDR2 (germline): PRHDT, FYEKMQ (reference sequence). This chain's CDR3 is CASSLGRELADTGELFF. As DNA, the CDR3 is TGTGCCAGCAGCTTAGGCCGAGAACTAGCGGACACCGGGGAGCTGTTTTTT.

This clone was detected only once. The gene calls are TRBV2 and TRBJ2-5; D remains ambiguous. CDR3 size: 11 residues. Looked up from germline, CDR1 is SNHLY and CDR2 is FYNNEI. Trimming cost V 4 bases and J 10 bases, with 10 bases left between them. The CDR3 here is CASSVNQVQYF. CDR3 sequence (DNA): TGTGCCAGCAGTGTAAATCAGGTCCAGTACTTC.

V and J are TRBV24-1 and TRBJ2-7; 9 bases align to TRBD2. The CDR3 spans 15 residues. CDR1 KGHDR and CDR2 SFDVKD come from the germline V gene. Germline trimming cut 4 bases from V and 2 bases from J; bases unmatched to any gene: 5. The CDR3 nucleotides read TGTGCCACCAGTGACCCTTTAGCGGGAGCCTACGAGCAGTACTTC. This sequence encodes CATSDPLAGAYEQYF.

V and J are TRBV28 and TRBJ2-3; unclear D gene. The V gene's germline CDR1 is MDHEN and CDR2 SYDVKM. V was cut by 3 bases and J by 8 bases, with 6 bases left in between. The CDR3 is 11 amino acids. The CDR3 nucleotides read TGTGCCAGCAGTTTGGCTGTTACGCAGTATTTT. It is translated as CASSLAVTQYF.

This CDR3 is CASSSQGPAGELFF. Here the CDR3 DNA reads TGTGCCAGCAGCTCACAGGGTCCCGCCGGGGAGCTGTTTTTT. The V call is TRBV7-3, the J call TRBJ2-2; D possibly corresponds to TRBD1 (6 bases). Per the germline V gene, CDR1 is SGHTA and CDR2 is FQGTGA. Between the trimmed V and J ends, which lost 4 bases and 6 bases, there was a span of 12 bases. There are 14 residues in the CDR3. The whole variable domain, remainder taken from reference TRBV7-3 and TRBJ2-2, is GAGVSQTPSNKVTEKGKYVELRCDPISGHTALYWYRQSLGQGPEFLIYFQGTGAADDSGLPNDRFFAVRPEGSVSTLKIQRTERGDSAVYLCASSSQGPAGELFFGEGSRLTVL.

The chain has TRBV7-6 and TRBJ1-1; 7 nucleotides match TRBD1. Germline V gene data show CDR1 as SGHVS and CDR2 as FNYEAQ. Trimming took 3 bases from V and 7 from J; bases not matched to a gene: 11. The CDR3 is made up of 15 amino acids. The CDR3 spells CASSFATGAPLEAFF. The CDR3 DNA reads as TGTGCCAGCAGCTTCGCTACAGGGGCACCTCTTGAAGCTTTCTTT.

The rearrangement uses TRBV5-1 and TRBJ2-5; 13 bases are shared with TRBD2. The V gene end was trimmed by 5 bases and the J gene end by 1 base; junction bases not matched to a gene: 11. Germline CDR1 and CDR2: SGHRS and YFSETQ. This CDR3 spans 18 amino acids. The CDR3 nucleotides are TGCGCCAGCAGAACCGGGACTAGCGGGACCGGTGCCCAAGAGACCCAGTACTTC. The encoded protein is CASRTGTSGTGAQETQYF.